This T cell receptor beta chain is from a study of T cell repertoires in cytomegalovirus infection. Looking at the study overall: Indications of both CMV infection and matching HLA type were provided by public TCR beta signatures. Findings and limits, study-wide: The study identified carriers of CMV plus the relevant HLA from cumulative public TCR beta family frequency. HLA-C-restricted CMV clonotypes gave the most frequent clonotype in two of eight donors.

TCRdb fed the reads into MiXCR, producing one record per CDR3 protein. The profile covers 85,000 to 130,000 distinct CDR3 sequences, with around a quarter appearing a single time and 35% to 50% taken by the ten largest. V dropped 2 bases and J dropped 4 bases, with 5 bases sitting between them. This CDR3 has 12 residues. Germline CDR1 MNHEY, CDR2 SVGEGT. This clonotype has more than one count but fewer than ten. Its antigen is currently unknown. What was sequenced was CD8+ T cells from PBMCs. This sequence joins TRBV6-2 or TRBV6-3 and TRBJ1-2; D is perhaps TRBD1 (5 bases). The TCR sequence derives from a human donor in good health (CMV status not recorded). Some clones in this sample may be carry-over from other donors' samples. The CDR3 region has the DNA TGTGCCAGCAGTTACGACAGCTATGGCTACACCTTC. This translates into CASSYDSYGYTF.